This TCR beta chain is drawn from a study of blood T cell repertoires in COVID-19. About the study: The analysed material was cDNA or gDNA that came from T cells, B-cell-depleted T cells, or PBMCs.

Germline lookup yields CDR1 LNHDA and CDR2 SQIVND (reference sequence). The CDR3 runs 14 residues. J lost 8 bases, V lost 6 bases, and 5 bases had no gene match. TCRdb's table, derived via immunoSEQ multiplex PCR, lists solely in-frame clones and lacks some. The repertoire holds about 120,000 clones, with under 90% as singletons. The TCR originated in a woman in her 70s with acute or convalescent COVID-19. V gene TRBV19 combines with J gene TRBJ1-6; 9 nucleotides agree with TRBD1. Material for sequencing was peripheral blood. The CDR3 region is CASSLWTGDSPLHF. CDR3 DNA sequence: TGTGCCAGTAGCTTATGGACAGGGGATTCACCCCTCCACTTT.